This is a list of T cell receptor beta chains from one sample in a study of cytomegalovirus exposure and HLA in healthy donors. The repertoire was sequenced with immunoSEQ multiplex PCR; TCRdb's copy has only in-frame clones and lacks some. The sample has 100,000 to 150,000 clones; about nine tenths are singletons. Specimen: PBMCs. These TCRs come from a woman aged 18-29 years in good health and CMV-seronegative. Both conserved end residues are part of each CDR3. The D gene is left open where the match is weak. The size field is filled for only some rows; it gives once, few, many or a size class.

V gene	D gene	CDR3 length	J gene	clone size	CDR3 protein	CDR3 DNA
TRBV4-1	TRBD2	16	TRBJ2-7	.	CASSQERLAGFYEQYF	TGCGCCAGCAGCCAAGAACGACTAGCGGGATTCTACGAGCAGTACTTC
TRBV7-8	.	15	TRBJ2-7	.	CASSSGGIGGHEQYF	TGTGCCAGCAGCTCAGGGGGGATTGGGGGGCACGAGCAGTACTTC
TRBV4-1	TRBD1	15	TRBJ2-7	.	CASSQPGQRTPEQYF	TGCGCCAGCAGCCAACCGGGACAGAGGACCCCCGAGCAGTACTTC
TRBV6-5	TRBD1	13	TRBJ2-3	.	CASRRDRADTQYF	TGTGCCAGCCGCCGGGACAGGGCAGATACGCAGTATTTT
TRBV4-2	TRBD1	16	TRBJ2-1	.	CASSQNPGTGIDEQFF	TGTGCCAGCAGCCAGAACCCCGGGACAGGGATCGATGAGCAGTTCTTC
TRBV5-1	.	15	TRBJ1-1	.	CASSFLAGGDTEAFF	TGCGCCAGCAGCTTCCTGGCCGGGGGAGACACTGAAGCTTTCTTT
TRBV11-3	.	14	TRBJ2-7	.	CASSLRGVSYEQYF	TGTGCCAGCAGCTTACGCGGGGTTTCCTACGAGCAGTACTTC
TRBV5-1	.	15	TRBJ2-1	.	CASSLIGGVPNEQFF	TGCGCCAGCAGCTTGATCGGGGGAGTCCCCAATGAGCAGTTCTTC
TRBV7-8	TRBD2	16	TRBJ2-1	once	CASSPPGGPRYNEQFF	TGTGCCAGCAGCCCCCCGGGAGGGCCAAGGTACAATGAGCAGTTCTTC
TRBV6-1	.	16	TRBJ2-3	.	CASSEYGAIRTDTQYF	TGTGCCAGCAGTGAATATGGAGCAATACGCACAGATACGCAGTATTTT
TRBV5-1	TRBD1	12	TRBJ2-7	.	CASSVTGGEQYF	TGCGCCAGCAGCGTGACAGGGGGCGAGCAGTACTTC
TRBV27	TRBD1	16	TRBJ1-5	.	CASRLSGTGVTQPQHF	TGTGCCAGCAGGTTGTCCGGGACAGGGGTCACTCAGCCCCAGCATTTT
TRBV2	TRBD1	16	TRBJ1-5	once	CASSPPGQASNQPQHF	TGTGCCAGCAGTCCCCCGGGACAGGCAAGCAATCAGCCCCAGCATTTT
TRBV2	TRBD2	14	TRBJ2-5	.	CASSKDGRFETQYF	TGTGCCAGCAGCAAGGACGGGAGGTTCGAGACCCAGTACTTC
TRBV7-2	TRBD1	14	TRBJ2-3	.	CASIPGQGADTQYF	TGTGCCAGCATCCCCGGACAGGGAGCAGATACGCAGTATTTT
TRBV19	.	16	TRBJ2-4	.	CASSIVLAIAKNIQYF	TGTGCCAGTAGTATCGTCCTAGCGATAGCCAAAAACATTCAGTACTTC
TRBV7-2	.	13	TRBJ2-1	.	CASSLGSKDEQFF	TGTGCCAGCAGCTTAGGTAGCAAGGATGAGCAGTTCTTC